Listed below are T cell receptor beta chains from one sample, sequenced in a study of blood T cell repertoires in COVID-19. Profiled with immunoSEQ multiplex PCR; TCRdb holds only in-frame clones, not every one. The sample consists of about 33,000 clones, about nine tenths of them appearing once. Sequences were obtained from peripheral blood. The receptors come from a man aged 55 to 70 with acute or convalescent COVID-19. The CDR3 runs from the conserved cysteine through the conserved F or W. For some rows the clone size is stated as once, few or many, or as a class when expanded; others skip it.

j_gene: TRBJ2-2; v_gene: TRBV5-6; abundance: NA; CDR3aa: CASSSGRLRENTGELFF
j_gene: TRBJ1-3; v_gene: TRBV6-6; abundance: NA; CDR3aa: CASSYGQPDSGNTIYF
j_gene: TRBJ1-1; v_gene: TRBV5-1; abundance: NA; CDR3aa: CASSLRDRNTEAFF
j_gene: TRBJ2-2; v_gene: TRBV5-1; abundance: NA; CDR3aa: CASSLEQGLYRTGELFF
j_gene: TRBJ1-2; v_gene: TRBV4-3; abundance: NA; CDR3aa: CASSQEWRTGLYYGYTF
j_gene: TRBJ2-3; v_gene: TRBV5-1; abundance: NA; CDR3aa: CASSTGLAGGTDTQYF
j_gene: TRBJ2-5; v_gene: TRBV10-2; abundance: NA; CDR3aa: CASRDRAETQYF
j_gene: TRBJ2-2; v_gene: TRBV4-1; abundance: NA; CDR3aa: CASSEGLAAKNTGELFF
j_gene: TRBJ2-1; v_gene: TRBV3-1/TRBV3-2; abundance: NA; CDR3aa: CASSGWSNNEQFF
j_gene: TRBJ2-5; v_gene: TRBV4-1; abundance: NA; CDR3aa: CASSQLARGETQYF
j_gene: TRBJ1-5; v_gene: TRBV19; abundance: NA; CDR3aa: CASSIMGDSNQPQHF
j_gene: TRBJ1-5; v_gene: TRBV19; abundance: few; CDR3aa: CASSMNGRGGGQPQHF
j_gene: TRBJ2-1; v_gene: TRBV19; abundance: once; CDR3aa: CATWTGENEQFF
j_gene: TRBJ1-1; v_gene: TRBV5-1; abundance: NA; CDR3aa: CASSSSTGIRTEAFF
j_gene: TRBJ1-2; v_gene: TRBV24-1; abundance: NA; CDR3aa: CATSDAGTGDYGYTF
j_gene: TRBJ2-1; v_gene: TRBV27; abundance: NA; CDR3aa: CASSLSRLLGTSGQSSYNEQFF
j_gene: TRBJ1-6; v_gene: TRBV19; abundance: NA; CDR3aa: CASSAGQGVNSPLHF
j_gene: TRBJ1-5; v_gene: TRBV6-2/TRBV6-3; abundance: NA; CDR3aa: CASSTGSNQPQHF
j_gene: TRBJ2-1; v_gene: TRBV7-9; abundance: NA; CDR3aa: CASSLSTGEQFF
j_gene: TRBJ1-1; v_gene: TRBV19; abundance: few; CDR3aa: CASSPQTGGNTEAFF
j_gene: TRBJ2-7; v_gene: TRBV5-1; abundance: NA; CDR3aa: CASSLRTGKEYEQYF
j_gene: TRBJ2-2; v_gene: TRBV7-9; abundance: NA; CDR3aa: CASSPRGGATGELFF
j_gene: TRBJ2-2; v_gene: TRBV11-3; abundance: NA; CDR3aa: CASSSTGWELFF
j_gene: TRBJ1-2; v_gene: TRBV6-5; abundance: NA; CDR3aa: CASSWGTGQRGYTF
j_gene: TRBJ2-5; v_gene: TRBV24-1; abundance: NA; CDR3aa: CATRKGTGETQYF
j_gene: TRBJ2-3; v_gene: TRBV27; abundance: NA; CDR3aa: CASSASSGGGILADTQYF
j_gene: TRBJ2-7; v_gene: TRBV27; abundance: NA; CDR3aa: CASRGRRGFSYEQYF
j_gene: TRBJ2-5; v_gene: TRBV7-8; abundance: NA; CDR3aa: CASIPRLAGGQETQYF
j_gene: TRBJ2-2; v_gene: TRBV5-4; abundance: few; CDR3aa: CASSLPQGSNTGELFF
j_gene: TRBJ2-7; v_gene: TRBV7-8; abundance: NA; CDR3aa: CASSLGTSAYEQYF
j_gene: TRBJ2-7; v_gene: TRBV5-1; abundance: NA; CDR3aa: CASSLEWEASYEQYF
j_gene: TRBJ2-2; v_gene: TRBV19; abundance: NA; CDR3aa: CASRIAGNTGELFF
j_gene: TRBJ2-2; v_gene: TRBV9; abundance: NA; CDR3aa: CASSVTGGTGELFF
j_gene: TRBJ1-2; v_gene: TRBV7-9; abundance: few; CDR3aa: CASSYGAAYGYTF
j_gene: TRBJ1-3; v_gene: TRBV2; abundance: once; CDR3aa: CASSGTAERNTIYF
j_gene: TRBJ1-2; v_gene: TRBV28; abundance: NA; CDR3aa: CASSPTGGLGGYTF
j_gene: TRBJ2-4; v_gene: TRBV11-2; abundance: NA; CDR3aa: CASRSTGGQGKNIQYF
j_gene: TRBJ1-5; v_gene: TRBV19; abundance: NA; CDR3aa: CASSIVGTRGVRNNQPQHF
j_gene: TRBJ2-7; v_gene: TRBV7-8; abundance: NA; CDR3aa: CASSLEGFSYEQYF
j_gene: TRBJ1-2; v_gene: TRBV4-1; abundance: NA; CDR3aa: CASSLDRTEFNYGYTF
j_gene: TRBJ1-5; v_gene: TRBV28; abundance: once; CDR3aa: CASSLWGTGSNQPQHF
j_gene: TRBJ2-1; v_gene: TRBV7-7; abundance: NA; CDR3aa: CASSPDRTLGEQFF
j_gene: TRBJ2-6; v_gene: TRBV19; abundance: NA; CDR3aa: CASSRDSLFSGANVLTF
j_gene: TRBJ2-6; v_gene: TRBV24-1; abundance: NA; CDR3aa: CATSDPRQGSGANVLTF
j_gene: TRBJ2-1; v_gene: TRBV24-1; abundance: NA; CDR3aa: CATKGGGSENEQFF
j_gene: TRBJ2-2; v_gene: TRBV28; abundance: NA; CDR3aa: CASSPAGTGVDGELFF
j_gene: TRBJ1-2; v_gene: TRBV18; abundance: NA; CDR3aa: CASSPLSGGENYGYTF
j_gene: TRBJ1-2; v_gene: TRBV7-8; abundance: NA; CDR3aa: CASSHPGQRINYGYTF
j_gene: TRBJ1-1; v_gene: TRBV28; abundance: NA; CDR3aa: CASRQGSTEAFF
j_gene: TRBJ2-5; v_gene: TRBV5-4; abundance: NA; CDR3aa: CASSLPGLAGMETQYF